This T cell receptor beta chain was observed in a study of blood T cell repertoires in COVID-19. As for the study in general: Samples taken during acute and convalescent COVID-19 were collected in the United States, Italy and Spain.

Germline CDR1 LNHDA, CDR2 SQIVND (reference sequence). Trimming removed 2 bases from V and 7 bases from J, with 12 bases in between. The CDR3 spans 14 residues. Study processing details: Amplification with reference gene primers provided the estimates of nucleated cell counts. Produced via immunoSEQ multiplex PCR; TCRdb's table is partial and in-frame only. D and trimming come from the DNA, and the V and J calls and clone size come from that table. The sample has approximately 84,000 clones, about nine tenths seen once. The sample consisted of peripheral blood. This chain links TRBV19 with TRBJ1-5; possibly TRBD1 for D (5 bases). This TCR derives from a human donor with active COVID-19. The donor label of this sample is uncertain. The CDR3 DNA sequence: TGTGCCAGTAGTATAAGTCAGGGTGGGCAGCCCCAGCATTTT. Translating it yields CASSISQGGQPQHF.